This TCR beta chain was sequenced during a study of glioma-infiltrating T cells after dendritic cell vaccination. Primers: 60 V beta forward and 13 J beta reverse. Clones were read by immunoSEQ multiplex PCR, and TCRdb kept only the in-frame ones, dropping some. Found here are 49,000 or so clones, 85% of them singletons; the top ten hold roughly an eighth. The CDR3 is made up of 14 amino acids. The germline V gene encodes CDR1 SGHTA and CDR2 FQGTGA. V was pared by 4 bases and J by 5 bases, with 5 bases of the junction left unmatched. The clonotype comes from a human donor with glioblastoma. The starting material was blood, obtained before dendritic cell vaccination. The V call is TRBV7-3, the J call TRBJ1-1; TRBD1 matches 9 bases. CDR3 coding DNA: TGTGCCAGCAGCTCAACAGGGGGCGCGACTGAAGCTTTCTTT. Protein product: CASSSTGGATEAFF.